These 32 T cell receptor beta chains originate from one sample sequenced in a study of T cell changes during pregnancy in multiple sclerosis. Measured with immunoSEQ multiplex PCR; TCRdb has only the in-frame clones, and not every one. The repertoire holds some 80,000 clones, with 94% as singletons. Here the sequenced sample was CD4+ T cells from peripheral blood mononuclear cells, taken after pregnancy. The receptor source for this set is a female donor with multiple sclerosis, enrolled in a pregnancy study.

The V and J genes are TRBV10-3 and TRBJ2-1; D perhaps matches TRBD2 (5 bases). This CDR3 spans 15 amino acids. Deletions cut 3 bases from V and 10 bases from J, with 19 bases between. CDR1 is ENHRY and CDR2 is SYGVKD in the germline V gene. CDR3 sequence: CAISESAGAMEEQFF. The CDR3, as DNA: TGTGCCATCAGTGAATCGGCGGGTGCAATGGAGGAGCAGTTCTTC.

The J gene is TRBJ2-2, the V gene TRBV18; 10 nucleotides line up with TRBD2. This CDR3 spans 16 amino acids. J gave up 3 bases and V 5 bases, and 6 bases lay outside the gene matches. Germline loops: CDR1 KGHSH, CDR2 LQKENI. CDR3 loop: CASSSLAGVDTGELFF. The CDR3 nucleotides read TGTGCCAGCTCATCTCTAGCGGGAGTCGACACCGGGGAGCTGTTTTTT.

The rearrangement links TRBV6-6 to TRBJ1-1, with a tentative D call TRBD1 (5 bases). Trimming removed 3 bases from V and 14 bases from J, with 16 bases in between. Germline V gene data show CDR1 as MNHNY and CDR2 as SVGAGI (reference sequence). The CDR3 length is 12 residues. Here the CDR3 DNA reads TGTGCCAGCAGTTATGAGAGCAGGGCCGCCTTCTTT. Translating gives CASSYESRAAFF.

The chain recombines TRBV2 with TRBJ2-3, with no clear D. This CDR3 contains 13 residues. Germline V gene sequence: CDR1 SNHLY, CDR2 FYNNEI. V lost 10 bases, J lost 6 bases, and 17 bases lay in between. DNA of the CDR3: TGTGCCACCCTCAGAGAGGAGCAGGATACGCAGTATTTT. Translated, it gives CATLREEQDTQYF.

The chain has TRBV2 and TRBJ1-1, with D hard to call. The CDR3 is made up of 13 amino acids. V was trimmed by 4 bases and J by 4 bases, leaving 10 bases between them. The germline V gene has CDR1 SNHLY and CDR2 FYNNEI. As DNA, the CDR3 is TGTGCCAGCAGTGGGAACGCGGTCACTGAAGCTTTCTTT. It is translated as CASSGNAVTEAFF.

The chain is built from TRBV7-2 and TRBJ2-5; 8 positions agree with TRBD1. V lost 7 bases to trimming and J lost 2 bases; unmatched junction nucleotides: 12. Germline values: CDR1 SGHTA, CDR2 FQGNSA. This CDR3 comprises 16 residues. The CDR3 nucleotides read TGTGCCAGCATCCCTTCGGCCCACAGGGGGCAAGAGACCCAGTACTTC. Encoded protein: CASIPSAHRGQETQYF.

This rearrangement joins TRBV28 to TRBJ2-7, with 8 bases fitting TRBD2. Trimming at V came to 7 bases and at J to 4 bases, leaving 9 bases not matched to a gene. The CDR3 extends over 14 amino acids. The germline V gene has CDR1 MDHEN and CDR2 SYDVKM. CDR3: CASITAGGRYEQYF. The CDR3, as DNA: TGTGCCAGCATTACGGCGGGAGGAAGGTACGAGCAGTACTTC.

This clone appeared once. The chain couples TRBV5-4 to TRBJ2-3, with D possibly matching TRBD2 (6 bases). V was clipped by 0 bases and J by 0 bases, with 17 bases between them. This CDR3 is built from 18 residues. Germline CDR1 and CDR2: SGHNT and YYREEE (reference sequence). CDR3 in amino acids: CASSLGGRKRTSTDTQYF. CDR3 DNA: TGTGCCAGCAGCTTGGGGGGGAGGAAGCGGACCAGCACAGATACGCAGTATTTT.

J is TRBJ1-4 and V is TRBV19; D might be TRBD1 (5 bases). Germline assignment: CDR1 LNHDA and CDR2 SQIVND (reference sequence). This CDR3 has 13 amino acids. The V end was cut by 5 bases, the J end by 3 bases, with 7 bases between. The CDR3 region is CASSRGANEKLFF. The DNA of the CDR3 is TGTGCCAGTAGTCGGGGGGCTAATGAAAAACTGTTTTTT.

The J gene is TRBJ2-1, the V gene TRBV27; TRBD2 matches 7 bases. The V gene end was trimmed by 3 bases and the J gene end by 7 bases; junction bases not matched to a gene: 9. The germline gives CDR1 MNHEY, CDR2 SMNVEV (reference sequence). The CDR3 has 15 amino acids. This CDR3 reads CASSFVGGPSNEQFF. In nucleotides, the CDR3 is TGTGCCAGCAGTTTTGTGGGAGGGCCCTCGAATGAGCAGTTCTTC.

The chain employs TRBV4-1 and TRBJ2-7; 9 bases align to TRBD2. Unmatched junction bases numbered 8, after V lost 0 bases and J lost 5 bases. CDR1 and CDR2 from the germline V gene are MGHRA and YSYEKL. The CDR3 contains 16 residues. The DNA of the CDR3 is TGCGCCAGCAGCCAAGAGCCTTTCAAGCGGGAGGACGAGCAGTACTTC. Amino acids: CASSQEPFKREDEQYF.

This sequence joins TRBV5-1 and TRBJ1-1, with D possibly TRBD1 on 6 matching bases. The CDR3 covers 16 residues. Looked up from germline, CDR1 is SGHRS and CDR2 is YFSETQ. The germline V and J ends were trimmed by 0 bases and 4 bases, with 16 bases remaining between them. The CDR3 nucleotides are TGCGCCAGCAGCTTGGCTACCTCAGGGGCGGTCACTGAAGCTTTCTTT. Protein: CASSLATSGAVTEAFF.

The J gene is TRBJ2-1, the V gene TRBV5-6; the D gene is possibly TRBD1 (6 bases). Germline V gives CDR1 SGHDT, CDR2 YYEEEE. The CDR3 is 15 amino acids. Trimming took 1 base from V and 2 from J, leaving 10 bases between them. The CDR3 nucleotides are TGTGCCAGCAGCTTGAATCAGGGGCCCTACAATGAGCAGTTCTTC. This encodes CASSLNQGPYNEQFF.

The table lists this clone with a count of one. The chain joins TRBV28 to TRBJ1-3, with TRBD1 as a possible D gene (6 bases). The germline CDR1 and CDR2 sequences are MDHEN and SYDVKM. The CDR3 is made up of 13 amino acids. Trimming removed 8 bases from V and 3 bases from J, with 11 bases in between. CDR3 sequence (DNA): TGTGCCAGCTCCAGGGGAAGTGGAAACACCATATATTTT. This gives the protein CASSRGSGNTIYF.

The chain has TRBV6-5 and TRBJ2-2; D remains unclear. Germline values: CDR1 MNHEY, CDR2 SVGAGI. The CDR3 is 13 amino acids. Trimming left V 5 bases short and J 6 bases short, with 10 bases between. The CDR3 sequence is CASSQIRAGELFF. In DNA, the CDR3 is TGTGCCAGCAGTCAAATACGAGCCGGGGAGCTGTTTTTT.

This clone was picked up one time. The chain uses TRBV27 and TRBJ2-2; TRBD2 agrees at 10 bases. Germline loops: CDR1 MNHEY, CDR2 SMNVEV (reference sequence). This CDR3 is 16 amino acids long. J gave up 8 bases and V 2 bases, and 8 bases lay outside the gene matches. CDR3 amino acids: CASSLIRPSGSGELFF. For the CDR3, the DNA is TGTGCCAGCAGTTTAATACGTCCTAGCGGGAGTGGGGAGCTGTTTTTT.

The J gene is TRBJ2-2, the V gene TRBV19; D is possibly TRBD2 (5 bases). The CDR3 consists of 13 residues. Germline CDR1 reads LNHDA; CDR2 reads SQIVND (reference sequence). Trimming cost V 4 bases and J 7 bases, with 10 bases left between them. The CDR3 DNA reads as TGTGCCAGTAGTAAGAGGGAGTTCGGGGAGCTGTTTTTT. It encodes CASSKREFGELFF.

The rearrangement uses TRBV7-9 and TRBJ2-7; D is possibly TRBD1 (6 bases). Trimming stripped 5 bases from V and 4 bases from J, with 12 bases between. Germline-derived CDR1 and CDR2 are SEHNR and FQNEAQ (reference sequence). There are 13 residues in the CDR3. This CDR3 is CASSIAGAYEQYF. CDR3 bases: TGTGCCAGCAGCATTGCAGGGGCTTACGAGCAGTACTTC.

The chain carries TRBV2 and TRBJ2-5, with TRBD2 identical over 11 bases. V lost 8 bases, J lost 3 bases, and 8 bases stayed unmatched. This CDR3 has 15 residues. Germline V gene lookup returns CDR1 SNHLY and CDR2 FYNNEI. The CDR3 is CASQRGTSGEETQYF. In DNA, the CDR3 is TGTGCCAGCCAGCGGGGGACTAGCGGAGAAGAGACCCAGTACTTC. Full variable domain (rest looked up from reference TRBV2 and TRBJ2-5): EPEVTQTPSHQVTQMGQEVILRCVPISNHLYFYWYRQILGQKVEFLVSFYNNEISEKSEIFDDQFSVERPDGSNFTLKIRSTKLEDSAMYFCASQRGTSGEETQYFGPGTRLLVL.

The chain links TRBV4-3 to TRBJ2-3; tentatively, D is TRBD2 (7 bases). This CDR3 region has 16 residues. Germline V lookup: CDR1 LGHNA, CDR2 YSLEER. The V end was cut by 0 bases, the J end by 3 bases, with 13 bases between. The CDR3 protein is CASSQDRGARTDTQYF. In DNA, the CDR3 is TGCGCCAGCAGCCAAGATCGGGGGGCGCGTACAGATACGCAGTATTTT.

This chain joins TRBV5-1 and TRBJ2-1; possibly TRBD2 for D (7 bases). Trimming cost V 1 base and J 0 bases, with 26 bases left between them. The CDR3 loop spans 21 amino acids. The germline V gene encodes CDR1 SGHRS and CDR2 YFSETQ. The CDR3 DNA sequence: TGCGCCAGCAGCTTGCTAACGGGGACAACGGGACTAACCCGCTCCTACAATGAGCAGTTCTTC. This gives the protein CASSLLTGTTGLTRSYNEQFF.

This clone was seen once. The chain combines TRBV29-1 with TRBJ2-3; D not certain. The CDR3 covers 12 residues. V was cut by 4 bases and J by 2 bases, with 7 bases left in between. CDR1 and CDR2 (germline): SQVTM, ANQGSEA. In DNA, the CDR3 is TGCAGCGTTGTCAGGAACACAGATACGCAGTATTTT. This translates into CSVVRNTDTQYF.

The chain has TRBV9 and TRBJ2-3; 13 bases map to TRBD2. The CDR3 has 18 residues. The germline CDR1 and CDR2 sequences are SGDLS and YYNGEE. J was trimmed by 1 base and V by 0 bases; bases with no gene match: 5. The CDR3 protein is CASSVGTSGSGGTDTQYF. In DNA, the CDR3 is TGTGCCAGCAGCGTAGGGACTAGCGGGAGTGGGGGCACAGATACGCAGTATTTT. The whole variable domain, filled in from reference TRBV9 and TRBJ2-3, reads DSGVTQTPKHLITATGQRVTLRCSPRSGDLSVYWYQQSLDQGLQFLIQYYNGEERAKGNILERFSAQQFPDLHSELNLSSLELGDSALYFCASSVGTSGSGGTDTQYFGPGTRLTVL.

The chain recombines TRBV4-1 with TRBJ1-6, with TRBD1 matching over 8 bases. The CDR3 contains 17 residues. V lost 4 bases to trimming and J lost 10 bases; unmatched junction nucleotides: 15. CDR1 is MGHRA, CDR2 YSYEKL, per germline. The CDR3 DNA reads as TGCGCCAGCAGCCCTCCCCCGCGAGGACAGGGAGGCTCACCCCTCCACTTT. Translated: CASSPPPRGQGGSPLHF.

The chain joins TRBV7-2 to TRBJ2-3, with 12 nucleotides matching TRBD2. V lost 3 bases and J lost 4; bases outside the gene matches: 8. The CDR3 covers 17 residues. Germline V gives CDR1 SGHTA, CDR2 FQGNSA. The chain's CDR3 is CASSFLTSGGRADTQYF. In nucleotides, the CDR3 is TGTGCCAGCAGCTTCCTTACTAGCGGGGGGAGGGCAGATACGCAGTATTTT.

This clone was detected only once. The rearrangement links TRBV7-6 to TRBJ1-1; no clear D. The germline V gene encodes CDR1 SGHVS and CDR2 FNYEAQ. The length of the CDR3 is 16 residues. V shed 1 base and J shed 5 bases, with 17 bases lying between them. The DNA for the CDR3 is TGTGCCAGCAGCTTAGGTTGGACCCCGGAGGGTACTGAAGCTTTCTTT. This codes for CASSLGWTPEGTEAFF.

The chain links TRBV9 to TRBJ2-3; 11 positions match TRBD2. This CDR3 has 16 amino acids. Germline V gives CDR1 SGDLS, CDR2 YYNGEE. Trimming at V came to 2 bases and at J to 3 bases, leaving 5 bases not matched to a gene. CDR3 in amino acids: CASSVGASGRTDTQYF. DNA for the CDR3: TGTGCCAGCAGCGTGGGGGCTAGCGGGAGGACAGATACGCAGTATTTT. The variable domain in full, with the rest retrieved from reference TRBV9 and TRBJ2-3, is DSGVTQTPKHLITATGQRVTLRCSPRSGDLSVYWYQQSLDQGLQFLIQYYNGEERAKGNILERFSAQQFPDLHSELNLSSLELGDSALYFCASSVGASGRTDTQYFGPGTRLTVL.

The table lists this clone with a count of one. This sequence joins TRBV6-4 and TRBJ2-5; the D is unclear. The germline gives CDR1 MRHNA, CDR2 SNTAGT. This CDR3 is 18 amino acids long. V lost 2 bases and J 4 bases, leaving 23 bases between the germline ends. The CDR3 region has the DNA TGTGCCAGCAGTGACCCTCTGCGCAGGCCCGCCCAGGTAGAGACCCAGTACTTC. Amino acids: CASSDPLRRPAQVETQYF.

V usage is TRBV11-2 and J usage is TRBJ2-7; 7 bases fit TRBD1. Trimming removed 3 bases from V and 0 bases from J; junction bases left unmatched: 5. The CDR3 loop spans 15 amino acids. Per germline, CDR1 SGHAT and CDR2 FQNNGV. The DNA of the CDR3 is TGTGCCAGCAGCTTGACACAGGGGTTCTCCTACGAGCAGTACTTC. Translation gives CASSLTQGFSYEQYF.

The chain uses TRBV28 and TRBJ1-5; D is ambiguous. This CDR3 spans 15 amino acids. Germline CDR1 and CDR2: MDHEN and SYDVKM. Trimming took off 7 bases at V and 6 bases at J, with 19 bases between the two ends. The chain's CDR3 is CASNPGVSSGQPQHF. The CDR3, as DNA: TGTGCCAGCAATCCCGGGGTTTCTTCGGGTCAGCCCCAGCATTTT.

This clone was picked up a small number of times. In DNA, the CDR3 is TGTGCCACCAGCAGAGGGGGCAGTTACTATGGCTACACCTTC. It translates to CATSRGGSYYGYTF. The rearrangement links TRBV15 to TRBJ1-2; possible D gene TRBD1, 5 bases. Trimming cost V 1 base and J 3 bases, with 9 bases left between them. The CDR3 length is 14 residues. Germline loops: CDR1 LNHNV, CDR2 YYDKDF (reference sequence).

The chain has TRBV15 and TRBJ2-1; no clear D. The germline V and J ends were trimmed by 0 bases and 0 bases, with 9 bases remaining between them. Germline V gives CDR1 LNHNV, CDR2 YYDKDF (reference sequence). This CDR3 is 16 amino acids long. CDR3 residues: CATSRDAVSSYNEQFF. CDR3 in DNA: TGTGCCACCAGCAGAGATGCAGTAAGCTCCTACAATGAGCAGTTCTTC.